Detailed here is one TCR beta chain. Its antigen is still unknown. The data were taken from a study of shared clonotypes between healthy human individuals. The wider study: Donor composition was a couple of women and three men, aged 18 to 49. Study outcomes and limitations: Clonotype sharing across a few donors was observed for about 5.2% of naive CD4 clonotypes.

Assay runs were performed at deep level. Assay: immunoSEQ multiplex PCR; the TCRdb copy retains only in-frame clones and omits some. The table lists approximately 1.4 million clones, approximately 98% of them singletons, with 0.4% to 0.55% in the top ten. This CDR3 contains 17 residues. V dropped 3 bases and J dropped 2 bases, with 19 bases sitting between them. Germline CDR1 KGHSH, CDR2 LQKENI. The chain couples TRBV18 to TRBJ2-5; possibly TRBD2 for D (6 bases). Material for sequencing was naive CD4+ T cells sorted from blood. Indicated subset: CD45RA+ positively selected. The receptor's source is a man under 40 in good health. CDR3 protein: CASSPSGPGWGQETQYF. As DNA, the CDR3 is TGTGCCAGCTCACCTAGCGGCCCGGGCTGGGGGCAAGAGACCCAGTACTTC.